This TCR beta chain was sequenced in a study of blood T cell repertoires in COVID-19. Study-level background: The United States, Italy and Spain provided the acute and convalescent COVID-19 samples. Nucleic acid was either cDNA or gDNA, and it came from T cells, B-cell-depleted T cells, or PBMCs.

The V gene lost 10 bases and the J gene lost 3 bases, with 10 bases spanning the gap. The CDR3 covers 11 residues. CDR1 SNHLY and CDR2 FYNNEI come from the germline V gene. Clones were sequenced by immunoSEQ multiplex PCR, and TCRdb holds only the in-frame ones, with some missing. In the table there are about 230,000 clones, approximately 80% of which are singletons. This rearrangement joins TRBV2 to TRBJ2-7; D remains unclear. The receptor was isolated from a woman in her 40s who had recovered from COVID-19. Sequencing input: peripheral blood. The DNA for the CDR3 is TGTGCCACCCGCCGCAGCTACGAGCAGTACTTC. It yields the protein CATRRSYEQYF. The complete variable domain, with remaining parts taken from reference TRBV2 and TRBJ2-7, reads EPEVTQTPSHQVTQMGQEVILRCVPISNHLYFYWYRQILGQKVEFLVSFYNNEISEKSEIFDDQFSVERPDGSNFTLKIRSTKLEDSAMYFCATRRSYEQYFGPGTRLTVT.